The clone carrying this T cell receptor beta chain was seen a handful of times. Its antigen is currently unknown. Each CDR3 protein gets one entry after TCRdb re-called the RT-PCR reads with MiXCR. Of 550,000 to 800,000 distinct CDR3 sequences detected, approximately 14% appear once; the ten largest clones hold more than 9%. Germline CDR1 and CDR2: KGHSH and LQKENI. This CDR3 is built from 14 residues. V was pared by 2 bases and J by 3 bases, with 10 bases between. The sample is drawn from a study of response to subunit inactivated influenza vaccine. Study findings and constraints: It was the authors' suggestion that each seasonal influenza vaccination recruits few new T cells.

The origin of this receptor is a man aged 50 to 59 who received an inactivated influenza vaccine. This material consisted of PBMCs from blood, taken about 11 days after vaccination. This chain joins TRBV18 and TRBJ1-2; possible D gene TRBD1, 6 bases. The CDR3, as DNA: TGTGCCAGCTCACCAAACAGGGCAGACTATGGCTACACCTTC. Translating gives CASSPNRADYGYTF.